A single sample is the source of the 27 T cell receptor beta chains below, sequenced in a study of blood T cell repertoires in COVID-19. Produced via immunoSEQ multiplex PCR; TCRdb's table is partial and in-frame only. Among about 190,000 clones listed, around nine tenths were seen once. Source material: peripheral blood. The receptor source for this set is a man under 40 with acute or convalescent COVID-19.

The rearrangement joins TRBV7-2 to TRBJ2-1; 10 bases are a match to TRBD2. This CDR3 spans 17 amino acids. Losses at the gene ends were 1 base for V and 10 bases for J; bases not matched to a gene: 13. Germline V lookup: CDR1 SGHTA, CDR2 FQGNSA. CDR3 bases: TGTGCCAGCAGCTTAGGGCGACTAGCGGGCTCTGAGGCCGAGCAGTTCTTC. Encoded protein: CASSLGRLAGSEAEQFF.

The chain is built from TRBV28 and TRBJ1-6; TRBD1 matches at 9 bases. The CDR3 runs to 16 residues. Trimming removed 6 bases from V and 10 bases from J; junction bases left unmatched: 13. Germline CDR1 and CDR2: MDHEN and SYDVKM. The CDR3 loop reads CASSRDREIRGSPLHF. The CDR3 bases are TGTGCCAGCAGCCGGGACAGGGAAATTAGGGGCTCACCCCTCCACTTT. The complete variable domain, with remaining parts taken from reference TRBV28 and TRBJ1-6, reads DVKVTQSSRYLVKRTGEKVFLECVQDMDHENMFWYRQDPGLGLRLIYFSYDVKMKEKGDIPEGYSVSREKKERFSLILESASTNQTSMYLCASSRDREIRGSPLHFGNGTRLTVT.

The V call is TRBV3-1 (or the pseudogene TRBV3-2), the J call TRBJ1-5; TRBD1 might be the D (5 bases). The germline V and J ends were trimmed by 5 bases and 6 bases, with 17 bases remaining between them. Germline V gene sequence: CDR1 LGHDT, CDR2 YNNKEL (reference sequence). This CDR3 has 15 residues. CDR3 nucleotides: TGTGCCAGCAGCGCCGCAGGATGGGGCGTTCAGCCCCAGCATTTT. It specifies CASSAAGWGVQPQHF.

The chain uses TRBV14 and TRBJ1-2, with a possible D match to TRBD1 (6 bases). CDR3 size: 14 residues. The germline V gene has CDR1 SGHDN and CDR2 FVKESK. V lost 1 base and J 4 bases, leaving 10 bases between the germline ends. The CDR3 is CASSQVLDSYGYTF. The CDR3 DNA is TGTGCCAGCAGCCAAGTTTTGGACAGCTATGGCTACACCTTC.

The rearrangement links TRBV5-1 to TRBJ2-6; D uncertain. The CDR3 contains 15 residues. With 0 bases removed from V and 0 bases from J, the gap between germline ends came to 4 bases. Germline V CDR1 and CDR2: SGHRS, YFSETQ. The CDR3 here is CASSLESSGANVLTF. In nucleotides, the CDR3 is TGCGCCAGCAGCTTGGAGAGCTCTGGGGCCAACGTCCTGACTTTC.

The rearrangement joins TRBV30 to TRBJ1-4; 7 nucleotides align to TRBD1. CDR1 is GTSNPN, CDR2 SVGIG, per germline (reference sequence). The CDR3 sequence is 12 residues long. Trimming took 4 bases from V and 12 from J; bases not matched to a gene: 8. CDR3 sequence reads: CAWTGGSGELFF. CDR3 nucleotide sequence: TGTGCCTGGACAGGGGGTAGCGGGGAACTGTTTTTT.

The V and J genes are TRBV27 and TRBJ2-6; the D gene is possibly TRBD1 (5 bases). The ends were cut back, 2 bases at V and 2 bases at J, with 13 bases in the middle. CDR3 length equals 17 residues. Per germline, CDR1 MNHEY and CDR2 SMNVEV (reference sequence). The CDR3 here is CASSLIAGIPGANVLTF. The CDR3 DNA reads TGTGCCAGCAGTTTAATCGCAGGGATCCCTGGGGCCAACGTCCTGACTTTC.

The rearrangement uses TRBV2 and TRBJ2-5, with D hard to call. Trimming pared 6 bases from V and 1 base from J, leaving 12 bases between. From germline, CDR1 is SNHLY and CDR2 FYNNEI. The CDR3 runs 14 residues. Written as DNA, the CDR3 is TGTGCCAGCAGGGATACGACTTTCCAAGAGACCCAGTACTTC. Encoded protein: CASRDTTFQETQYF.

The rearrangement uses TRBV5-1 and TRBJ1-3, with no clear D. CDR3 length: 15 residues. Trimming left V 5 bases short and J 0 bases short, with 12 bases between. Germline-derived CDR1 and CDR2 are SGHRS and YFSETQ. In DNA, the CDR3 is TGCGCCAGCAGAGATAGGGAGAGCTCTGGAAACACCATATATTTT. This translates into CASRDRESSGNTIYF.

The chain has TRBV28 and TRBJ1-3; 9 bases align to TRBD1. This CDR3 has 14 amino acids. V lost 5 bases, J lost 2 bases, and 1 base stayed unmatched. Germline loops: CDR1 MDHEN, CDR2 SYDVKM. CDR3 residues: CASSRDRAGNTIYF. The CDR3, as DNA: TGTGCCAGCAGTCGGGACAGGGCTGGAAACACCATATATTTT. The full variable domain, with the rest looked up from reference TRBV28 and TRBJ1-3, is DVKVTQSSRYLVKRTGEKVFLECVQDMDHENMFWYRQDPGLGLRLIYFSYDVKMKEKGDIPEGYSVSREKKERFSLILESASTNQTSMYLCASSRDRAGNTIYFGEGSWLTVV.

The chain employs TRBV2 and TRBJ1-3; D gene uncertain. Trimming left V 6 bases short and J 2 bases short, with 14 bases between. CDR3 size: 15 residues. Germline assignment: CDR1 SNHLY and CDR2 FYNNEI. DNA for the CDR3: TGTGCCAGCAGAGAAAAGAGGGAGGCTGGAAACACCATATATTTT. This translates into CASREKREAGNTIYF.

CDR3 coding DNA: TGTGCCAGCAGTTTAGTGGGAGGACCGCCCCAGCATTTT. Protein: CASSLVGGPPQHF. The chain uses TRBV12-3 or TRBV12-4 and TRBJ1-5, with D uncertain. This CDR3 comprises 13 residues. V gave up 1 base and J gave up 9 bases, with 10 bases separating them.

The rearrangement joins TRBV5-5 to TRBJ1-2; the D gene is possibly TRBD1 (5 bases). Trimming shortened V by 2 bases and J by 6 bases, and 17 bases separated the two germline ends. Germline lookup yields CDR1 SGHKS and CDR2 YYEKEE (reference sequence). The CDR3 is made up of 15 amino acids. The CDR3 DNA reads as TGTGCCAGCAGCTTTGGACCGACAGAAGTCAATGGCTACACCTTC. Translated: CASSFGPTEVNGYTF.

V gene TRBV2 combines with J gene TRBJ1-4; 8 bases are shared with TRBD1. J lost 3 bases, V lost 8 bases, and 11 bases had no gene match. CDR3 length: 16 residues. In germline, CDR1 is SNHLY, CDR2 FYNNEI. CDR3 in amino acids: CASAGGQALSNEKLFF. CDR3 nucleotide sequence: TGTGCCAGCGCCGGGGGACAGGCCCTCTCTAATGAAAAACTGTTTTTT.

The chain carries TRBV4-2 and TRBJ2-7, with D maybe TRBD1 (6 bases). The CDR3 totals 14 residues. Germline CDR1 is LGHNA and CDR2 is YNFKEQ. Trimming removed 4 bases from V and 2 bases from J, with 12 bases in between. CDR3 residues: CASSRNRAAYEQYF. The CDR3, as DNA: TGTGCCAGCAGCCGTAACAGGGCCGCCTACGAGCAGTACTTC.

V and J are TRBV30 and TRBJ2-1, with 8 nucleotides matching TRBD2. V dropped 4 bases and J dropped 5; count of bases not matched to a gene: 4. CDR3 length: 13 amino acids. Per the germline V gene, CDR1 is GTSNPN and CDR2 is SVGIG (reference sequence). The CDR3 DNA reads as TGTGCCTGGAAGCCGGGAGGGGACAATGAGCAGTTCTTC. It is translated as CAWKPGGDNEQFF.

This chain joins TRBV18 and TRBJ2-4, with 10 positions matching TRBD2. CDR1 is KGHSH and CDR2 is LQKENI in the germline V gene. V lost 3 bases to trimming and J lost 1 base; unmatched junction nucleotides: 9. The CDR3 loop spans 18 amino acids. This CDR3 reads CASSPLSGRGSAKNIQYF. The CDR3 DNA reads TGTGCCAGCTCACCTCTGAGCGGGAGGGGGTCGGCCAAAAACATTCAGTACTTC.

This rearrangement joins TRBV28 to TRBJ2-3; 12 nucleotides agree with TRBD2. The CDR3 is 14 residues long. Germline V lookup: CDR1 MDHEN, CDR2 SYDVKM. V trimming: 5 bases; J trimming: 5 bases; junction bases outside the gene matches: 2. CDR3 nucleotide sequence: TGTGCCAGCAGTCTAGCGGGAGGGAGAGATACGCAGTATTTT. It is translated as CASSLAGGRDTQYF.

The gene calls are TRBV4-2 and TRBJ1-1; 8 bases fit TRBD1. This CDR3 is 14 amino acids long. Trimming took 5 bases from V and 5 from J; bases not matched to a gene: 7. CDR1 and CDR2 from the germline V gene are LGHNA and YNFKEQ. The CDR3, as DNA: TGTGCCAGCAGCGCTTCACAGGGGGTAACTGAAGCTTTCTTT. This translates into CASSASQGVTEAFF.

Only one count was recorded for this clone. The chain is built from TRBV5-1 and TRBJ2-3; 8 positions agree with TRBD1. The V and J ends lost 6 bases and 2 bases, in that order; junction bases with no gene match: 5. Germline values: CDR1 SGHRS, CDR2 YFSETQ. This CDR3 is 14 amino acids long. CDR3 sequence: CASTPDRDTDTQYF. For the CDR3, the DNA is TGCGCCAGCACTCCGGACAGGGACACAGATACGCAGTATTTT.

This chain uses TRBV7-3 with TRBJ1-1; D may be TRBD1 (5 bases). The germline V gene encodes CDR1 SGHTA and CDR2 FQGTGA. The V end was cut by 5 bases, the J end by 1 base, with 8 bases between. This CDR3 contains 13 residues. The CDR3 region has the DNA TGTGCCAGCAGCAGCGGGGGGAACACTGAAGCTTTCTTT. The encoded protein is CASSSGGNTEAFF.

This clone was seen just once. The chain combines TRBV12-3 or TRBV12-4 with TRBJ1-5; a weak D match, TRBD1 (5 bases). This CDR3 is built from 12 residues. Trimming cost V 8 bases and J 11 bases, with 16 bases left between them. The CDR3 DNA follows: TGTGCCAGCCGATCCCAGTCAGGGACCCAGCATTTT. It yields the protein CASRSQSGTQHF.

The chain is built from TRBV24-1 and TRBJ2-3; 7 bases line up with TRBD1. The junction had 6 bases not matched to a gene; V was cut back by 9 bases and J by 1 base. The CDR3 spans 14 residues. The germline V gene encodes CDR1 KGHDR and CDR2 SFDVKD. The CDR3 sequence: CATATGTGTDTQYF. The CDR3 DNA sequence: TGTGCCACCGCAACCGGGACAGGCACAGATACGCAGTATTTT.

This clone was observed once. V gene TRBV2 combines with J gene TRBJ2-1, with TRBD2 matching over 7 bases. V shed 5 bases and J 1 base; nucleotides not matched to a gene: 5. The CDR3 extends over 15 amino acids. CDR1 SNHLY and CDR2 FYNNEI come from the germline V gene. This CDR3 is CASSSRLASYNEQFF. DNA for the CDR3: TGTGCCAGCAGTTCTCGACTAGCATCCTACAATGAGCAGTTCTTC.

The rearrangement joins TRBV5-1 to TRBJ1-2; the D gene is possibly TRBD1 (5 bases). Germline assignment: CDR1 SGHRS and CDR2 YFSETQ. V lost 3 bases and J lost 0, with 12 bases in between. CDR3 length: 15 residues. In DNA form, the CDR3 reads TGCGCCAGCAGCTCATCAGGGCCCGCTAACTATGGCTACACCTTC. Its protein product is CASSSSGPANYGYTF.

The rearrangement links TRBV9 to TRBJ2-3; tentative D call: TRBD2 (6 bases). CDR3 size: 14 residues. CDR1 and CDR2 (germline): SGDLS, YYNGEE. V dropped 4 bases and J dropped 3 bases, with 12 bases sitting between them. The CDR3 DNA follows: TGTGCCAGCAGCCCGAGTGGGAGGACAGATACGCAGTATTTT. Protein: CASSPSGRTDTQYF. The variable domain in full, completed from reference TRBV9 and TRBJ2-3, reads DSGVTQTPKHLITATGQRVTLRCSPRSGDLSVYWYQQSLDQGLQFLIQYYNGEERAKGNILERFSAQQFPDLHSELNLSSLELGDSALYFCASSPSGRTDTQYFGPGTRLTVL.

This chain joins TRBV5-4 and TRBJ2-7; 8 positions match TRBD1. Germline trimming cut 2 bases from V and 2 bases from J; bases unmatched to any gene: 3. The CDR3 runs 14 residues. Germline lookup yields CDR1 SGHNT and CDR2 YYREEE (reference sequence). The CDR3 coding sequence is TGTGCCAGCAGCTTCACAGGGGGGACCTACGAGCAGTACTTC. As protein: CASSFTGGTYEQYF.